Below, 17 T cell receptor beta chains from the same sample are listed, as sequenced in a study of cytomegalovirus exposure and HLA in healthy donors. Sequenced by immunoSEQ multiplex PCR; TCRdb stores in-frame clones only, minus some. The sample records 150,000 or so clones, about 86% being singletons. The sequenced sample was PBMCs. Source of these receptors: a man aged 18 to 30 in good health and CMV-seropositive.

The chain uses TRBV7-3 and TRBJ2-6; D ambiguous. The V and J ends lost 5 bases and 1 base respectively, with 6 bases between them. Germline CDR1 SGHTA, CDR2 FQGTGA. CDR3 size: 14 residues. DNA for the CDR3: TGTGCCAGCAGCCCGTTTTCTGGGGCCAACGTCCTGACTTTC. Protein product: CASSPFSGANVLTF.

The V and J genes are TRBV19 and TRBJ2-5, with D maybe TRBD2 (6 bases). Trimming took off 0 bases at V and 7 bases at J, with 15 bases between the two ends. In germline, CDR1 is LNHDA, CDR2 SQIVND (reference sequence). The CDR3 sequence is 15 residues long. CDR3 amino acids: CASSIEGTPQGTQYF. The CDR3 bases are TGTGCCAGTAGTATAGAGGGGACTCCTCAGGGGACCCAGTACTTC.

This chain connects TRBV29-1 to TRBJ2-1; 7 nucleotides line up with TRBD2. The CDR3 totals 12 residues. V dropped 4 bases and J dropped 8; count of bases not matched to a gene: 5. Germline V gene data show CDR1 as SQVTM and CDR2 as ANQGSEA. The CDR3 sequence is CSVGGSVYEQFF. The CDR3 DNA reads TGCAGCGTTGGCGGGAGTGTCTATGAGCAGTTCTTC.

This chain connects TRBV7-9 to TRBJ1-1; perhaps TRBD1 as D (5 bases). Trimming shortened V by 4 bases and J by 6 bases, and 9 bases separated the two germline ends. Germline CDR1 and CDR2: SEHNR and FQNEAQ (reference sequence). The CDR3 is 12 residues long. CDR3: CASSSRGAEAFF. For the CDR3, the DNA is TGTGCCAGCAGCTCACGGGGGGCTGAAGCTTTCTTT.

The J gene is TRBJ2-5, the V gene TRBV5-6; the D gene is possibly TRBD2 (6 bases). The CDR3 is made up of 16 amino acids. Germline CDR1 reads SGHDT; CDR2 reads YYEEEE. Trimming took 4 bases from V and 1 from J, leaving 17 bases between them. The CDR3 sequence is CASSHRFGGVQETQYF. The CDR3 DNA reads TGTGCCAGCAGCCACCGGTTTGGCGGGGTCCAAGAGACCCAGTACTTC.

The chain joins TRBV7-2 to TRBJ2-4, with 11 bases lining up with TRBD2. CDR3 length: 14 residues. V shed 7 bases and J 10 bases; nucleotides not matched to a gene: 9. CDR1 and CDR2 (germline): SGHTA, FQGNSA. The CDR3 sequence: CASISGTSGKIQYF. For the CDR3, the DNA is TGTGCCAGCATTTCCGGGACTAGCGGAAAGATTCAGTACTTC. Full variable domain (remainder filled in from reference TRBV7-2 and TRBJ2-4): GAGVSQSPSNKVTEKGKDVELRCDPISGHTALYWYRQSLGQGLEFLIYFQGNSAPDKSGLPSDRFSAERTGGSVSTLTIQRTQQEDSAVYLCASISGTSGKIQYFGAGTRLSVL.

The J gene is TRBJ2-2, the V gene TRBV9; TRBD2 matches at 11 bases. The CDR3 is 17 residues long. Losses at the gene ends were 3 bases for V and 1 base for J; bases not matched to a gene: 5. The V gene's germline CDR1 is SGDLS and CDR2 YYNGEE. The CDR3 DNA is TGTGCCAGCAGCGCCGTACTAGCGGGAGAGAACACCGGGGAGCTGTTTTTT. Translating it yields CASSAVLAGENTGELFF. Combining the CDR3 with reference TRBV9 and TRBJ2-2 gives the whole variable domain DSGVTQTPKHLITATGQRVTLRCSPRSGDLSVYWYQQSLDQGLQFLIQYYNGEERAKGNILERFSAQQFPDLHSELNLSSLELGDSALYFCASSAVLAGENTGELFFGEGSRLTVL.

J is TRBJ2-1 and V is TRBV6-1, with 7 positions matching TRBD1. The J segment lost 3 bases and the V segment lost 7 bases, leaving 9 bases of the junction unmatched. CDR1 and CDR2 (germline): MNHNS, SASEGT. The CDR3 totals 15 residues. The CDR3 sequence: CASTTAGTDYNEQFF. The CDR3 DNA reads TGTGCCAGCACCACGGCCGGGACAGACTACAATGAGCAGTTCTTC.

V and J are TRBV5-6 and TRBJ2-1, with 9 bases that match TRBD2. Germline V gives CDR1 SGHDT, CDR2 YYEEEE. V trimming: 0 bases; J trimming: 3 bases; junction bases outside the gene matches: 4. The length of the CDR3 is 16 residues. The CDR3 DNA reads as TGTGCCAGCAGCTTGGTGGCTAGCGGGGACTACAATGAGCAGTTCTTC. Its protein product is CASSLVASGDYNEQFF.

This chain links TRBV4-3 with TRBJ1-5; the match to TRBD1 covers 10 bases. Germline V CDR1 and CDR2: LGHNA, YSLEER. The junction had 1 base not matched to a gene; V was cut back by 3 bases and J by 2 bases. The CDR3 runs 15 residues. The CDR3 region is CASSHGTGGNQPQHF. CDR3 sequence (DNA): TGCGCCAGCAGCCATGGGACAGGGGGCAATCAGCCCCAGCATTTT.

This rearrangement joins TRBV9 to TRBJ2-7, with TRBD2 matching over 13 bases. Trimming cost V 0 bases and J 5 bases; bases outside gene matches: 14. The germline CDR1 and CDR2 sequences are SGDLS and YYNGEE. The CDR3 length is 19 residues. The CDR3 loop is CASSVGQGPRTSGSNEQYF. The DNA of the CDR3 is TGTGCCAGCAGCGTAGGACAGGGGCCACGGACTAGCGGGAGTAACGAGCAGTACTTC.

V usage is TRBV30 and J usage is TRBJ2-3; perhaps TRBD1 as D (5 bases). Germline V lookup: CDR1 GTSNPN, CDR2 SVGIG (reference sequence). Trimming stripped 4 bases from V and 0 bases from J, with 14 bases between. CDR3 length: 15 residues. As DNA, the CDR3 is TGTGCCTGGATTTCGAGTAGGGGAAGCACAGATACGCAGTATTTT. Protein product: CAWISSRGSTDTQYF.

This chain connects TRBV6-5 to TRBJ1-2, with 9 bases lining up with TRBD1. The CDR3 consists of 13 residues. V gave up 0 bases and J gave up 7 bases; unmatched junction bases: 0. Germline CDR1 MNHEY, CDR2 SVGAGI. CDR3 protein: CASSYSTGGGYTF. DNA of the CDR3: TGTGCCAGCAGTTACTCGACAGGGGGTGGCTACACCTTC.

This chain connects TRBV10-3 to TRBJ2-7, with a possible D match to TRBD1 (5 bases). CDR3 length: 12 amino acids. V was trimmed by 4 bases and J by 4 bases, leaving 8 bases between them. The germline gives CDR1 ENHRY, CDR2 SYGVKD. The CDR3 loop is CAISGQGYEQYF. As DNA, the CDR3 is TGTGCCATCAGTGGTCAGGGATACGAGCAGTACTTC.

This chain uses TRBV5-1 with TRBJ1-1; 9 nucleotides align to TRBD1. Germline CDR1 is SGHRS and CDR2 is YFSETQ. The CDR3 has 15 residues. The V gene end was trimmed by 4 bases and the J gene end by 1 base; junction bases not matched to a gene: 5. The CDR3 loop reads CASSVGTGQNTEAFF. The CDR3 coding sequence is TGCGCCAGCAGCGTGGGGACAGGGCAGAACACTGAAGCTTTCTTT.

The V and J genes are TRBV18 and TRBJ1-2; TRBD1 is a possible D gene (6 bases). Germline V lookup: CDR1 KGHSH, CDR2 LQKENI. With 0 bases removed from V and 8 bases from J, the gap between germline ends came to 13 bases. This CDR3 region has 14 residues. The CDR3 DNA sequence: TGTGCCAGCTCACCACCGTCGGATCAGGGGGGCTACACCTTC. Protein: CASSPPSDQGGYTF. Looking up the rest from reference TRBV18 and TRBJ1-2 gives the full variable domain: NAGVMQNPRHLVRRRGQEARLRCSPMKGHSHVYWYRQLPEEGLKFMVYLQKENIIDESGMPKERFSAEFPKEGPSILRIQQVVRGDSAAYFCASSPPSDQGGYTFGSGTRLTVV.

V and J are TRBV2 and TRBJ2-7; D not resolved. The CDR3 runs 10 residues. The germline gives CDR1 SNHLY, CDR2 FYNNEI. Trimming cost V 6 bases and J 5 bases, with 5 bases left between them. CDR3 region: CASRENEQYF. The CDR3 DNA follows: TGTGCCAGCAGGGAGAACGAGCAGTACTTC.